Listed below are T cell receptor beta chains from one sample, sequenced in a study of spatial heterogeneity in lung cancer. One entry per CDR3 protein, called by TCRdb with MiXCR from the 5' RACE reads. The profile covers 35,000 to 55,000 distinct CDR3 sequences, with approximately 6.9% appearing a single time and around 42% taken by the ten largest. The material sequenced was PBMCs, taken at surgery. The receptors derive from a female donor with early-stage non-small cell lung cancer. The conserved cysteine and the conserved F or W are not part of the CDR3 here.

cdr3_aa: ASSLIIVYNEQF
v_call: TRBV7-2
j_call: TRBJ2-1

cdr3_aa: ASRRQSEAF
v_call: TRBV6-5
j_call: TRBJ1-1

cdr3_aa: ASSLQWGGLKQF
v_call: TRBV28
j_call: TRBJ2-1

cdr3_aa: ASSFGLRGEDYGYT
v_call: TRBV28
j_call: TRBJ1-2

cdr3_aa: ASRSPGADTQY
v_call: TRBV6-5
j_call: TRBJ2-3

cdr3_aa: AWSGFLPRNTEAF
v_call: TRBV30
j_call: TRBJ1-1

cdr3_aa: ASRNRDTYNEQF
v_call: TRBV12-3/TRBV12-4
j_call: TRBJ2-1

cdr3_aa: ASSIRYTQY
v_call: TRBV28
j_call: TRBJ2-3

cdr3_aa: ASSPPSQIYGYT
v_call: TRBV18
j_call: TRBJ1-2

cdr3_aa: ASSFDAATSYNYGYT
v_call: TRBV5-1
j_call: TRBJ1-2

cdr3_aa: ASSPQFVAYEQY
v_call: TRBV7-2
j_call: TRBJ2-7

cdr3_aa: ASSPSDSTGELF
v_call: TRBV4-3
j_call: TRBJ2-2

cdr3_aa: ASSPWTGGGTEAF
v_call: TRBV9
j_call: TRBJ1-1